The rows below give T cell receptor beta chains drawn from one sample of a study of T cells in localized non-small cell lung cancer. Assay: immunoSEQ multiplex PCR; the TCRdb copy retains only in-frame clones and omits some. This sample has 890 or so clones, with roughly 23% found just once. The specimen was normal lung tissue next to the tumor, collected before any cancer treatment. Every receptor here comes from a woman aged 35-75 years with stage III lung adenocarcinoma. The CDR3 runs from the conserved cysteine through the conserved F or W. The order of the fields is V gene, clone size, D gene, J gene, CDR3 protein, CDR3 DNA. D genes are given only for firm matches. Clone size is not always given. Where it is, it says once, few, many or a class for expanded clones.

TRBV6-8	-	-	TRBJ1-5	CANWSGNQPQHF	TGTGCCAACTGGAGTGGGAATCAGCCCCAGCATTTT
TRBV6-8	medium-sized	-	TRBJ1-1	CASSPYGGGGTEAFF	TGTGCCAGCAGCCCCTACGGGGGAGGTGGCACTGAAGCTTTCTTT
TRBV6-8	few	TRBD1	TRBJ1-2	CASRPRQGTFLGYGYTF	TGTGCCAGCAGACCCAGACAGGGGACTTTCCTAGGCTATGGCTACACCTTC
TRBV6-8	few	-	TRBJ1-1	CASSYSGTAEAFF	TGTGCCAGCAGTTACTCGGGGACCGCTGAAGCTTTCTTT
TRBV10-1	-	TRBD1	TRBJ1-1	CASSEMGTGNTEAFF	TGCGCCAGCAGTGAGATGGGGACAGGGAACACTGAAGCTTTCTTT
TRBV11-3	medium-sized	TRBD2	TRBJ2-1	CASSKTGTSGGADNEQFF	TGTGCCAGCAGCAAGACCGGGACTAGCGGGGGGGCCGACAATGAGCAGTTCTTC
TRBV29-1	-	TRBD1	TRBJ2-7	CSVEDRLSYEQYF	TGCAGCGTTGAGGACAGGCTGTCCTACGAGCAGTACTTC
TRBV15	few	TRBD1	TRBJ1-2	CATSREGTVYGYTF	TGTGCCACCAGCAGAGAAGGGACAGTATATGGCTACACCTTC
TRBV7-7	few	-	TRBJ1-4	CASSLSGEGFEKLFF	TGTGCCAGCAGCTTATCAGGGGAGGGATTCGAAAAACTGTTTTTT
TRBV11-3	-	-	TRBJ2-4	CASSLDDTKNIQYF	TGTGCCAGCAGCTTGGATGACACTAAAAACATTCAGTACTTC
TRBV18	-	-	TRBJ2-2	CASSPRDGESGELFF	TGTGCCAGCTCACCCCGGGACGGCGAATCCGGGGAGCTGTTTTTT
TRBV19	few	-	TRBJ1-1	CASSEGPYAVTEAFF	TGTGCCAGTAGTGAGGGGCCTTATGCGGTCACTGAAGCTTTCTTT
TRBV5-1	-	-	TRBJ1-3	CASSYDGFSGNTIYF	TGCGCCAGCAGCTATGACGGATTCTCTGGAAACACCATATATTTT
TRBV18	-	-	TRBJ2-1	CASSPSRADNEQFF	TGTGCCAGCTCACCCAGTCGGGCGGACAATGAGCAGTTCTTC
TRBV11-3	few	TRBD1	TRBJ1-1	CASSLYRGQTEAFF	TGTGCCAGCAGCTTGTACAGGGGGCAAACTGAAGCTTTCTTT
TRBV9	medium-sized	TRBD2	TRBJ2-1	CASSGGLEPKHEQFF	TGTGCCAGCAGCGGCGGACTAGAACCTAAGCATGAGCAGTTCTTC
TRBV19	-	TRBD1	TRBJ1-2	CASSSDRVISF	TGTGCCAGTAGCTCGGACAGGGTTATATCCTTC
TRBV30	-	TRBD2	TRBJ2-3	CAWRLAGGPVSPYF	TGTGCCTGGCGACTAGCGGGGGGCCCCGTTTCGCCGTATTTT
TRBV10-1	-	-	TRBJ2-4	CASSESGSGNKNIQYF	TGCGCCAGCAGTGAGTCAGGTAGCGGAAACAAAAACATTCAGTACTTC
TRBV6-8	-	TRBD1	TRBJ2-7	CASRNPGQGTYEQYF	TGTGCCAGCAGAAATCCGGGACAGGGGACCTACGAGCAGTACTTC
TRBV12-2	few	-	TRBJ2-7	CAVSAGAGSSYEQYF	TGTGCCGTCTCAGCGGGGGCCGGGAGCTCCTACGAGCAGTACTTC
TRBV29-1	-	TRBD1	TRBJ1-4	CSVRLQGAFNEKLFF	TGCAGCGTGCGACTGCAGGGGGCGTTTAATGAAAAACTGTTTTTT
TRBV29-1	-	-	TRBJ1-5	CSVGGANQPQHF	TGCAGCGTTGGGGGCGCCAATCAGCCCCAGCATTTT
TRBV6-8	few	-	TRBJ1-3	CASRADISGNTIYF	TGTGCCAGCAGGGCGGACATCTCTGGAAACACCATATATTTT
TRBV11-3	few	-	TRBJ1-1	CASSTPRQGNTEAFF	TGTGCCAGCAGCACACCCCGGCAGGGGAACACTGAAGCTTTCTTT
TRBV19	-	-	TRBJ1-4	CASSVGTNEKLFF	TGTGCCAGTAGCGTCGGGACTAATGAAAAACTGTTTTTT
TRBV6-8	few	TRBD2	TRBJ2-7	CATSPTSSGEQYF	TGTGCCACCTCCCCGACTAGCAGTGGCGAGCAGTACTTC
TRBV4-1	-	TRBD1	TRBJ2-3	CASSQDTGQGTDTQYF	TGCGCCAGCAGCCAAGATACCGGACAGGGCACAGATACGCAGTATTTT
TRBV5-1	-	-	TRBJ1-2	CASSLWPGPATYGYTF	TGCGCCAGCAGCTTGTGGCCCGGACCAGCGACCTATGGCTACACCTTC
TRBV11-3	-	TRBD1	TRBJ1-1	CASSLSTGTGDAFF	TGTGCCAGCAGCCTCTCTACCGGGACAGGGGACGCTTTCTTT
TRBV6-8	large	TRBD1	TRBJ1-1	CASNLQGSTEAFF	TGTGCCAGCAATCTACAGGGGTCCACTGAAGCTTTCTTT
TRBV25-1	-	-	TRBJ2-2	CASSESGYTGELFF	TGTGCCAGCAGTGAATCGGGTTACACCGGGGAGCTGTTTTTT
TRBV6-1	medium-sized	TRBD1	TRBJ2-3	CASSEAGGGSDTQYF	TGTGCCAGCAGTGAAGCAGGGGGCGGGTCAGATACGCAGTATTTT
TRBV7-2	few	-	TRBJ1-1	CASSGKGNTEAFF	TGTGCCAGCAGCGGTAAGGGGAACACTGAAGCTTTCTTT
TRBV11-3	few	-	TRBJ1-2	CASTNDRRKSGYTF	TGTGCCAGCACTAATGACAGAAGGAAAAGTGGCTACACCTTC
TRBV11-3	few	TRBD2	TRBJ2-7	CASSLGGLAGAYEQYF	TGTGCCAGCAGCTTAGGCGGACTAGCGGGAGCCTACGAGCAGTACTTC
TRBV23-1	-	-	TRBJ2-7	CASSLDLFGEQYF	TGCGCCAGCAGCTTGGACCTTTTTGGGGAGCAGTACTTC
TRBV9	few	TRBD2	TRBJ2-1	CASSSTLAGGEQFF	TGTGCCAGCAGCTCCACGTTAGCGGGAGGGGAGCAGTTCTTC
TRBV9	large	TRBD1	TRBJ1-4	CASSKRQGNNEKLFF	TGTGCCAGCAGCAAACGACAGGGGAATAATGAAAAACTGTTTTTT
TRBV6-8	large	TRBD1	TRBJ2-2	CASSWGTGAGTGELFF	TGTGCCAGCAGTTGGGGGACAGGGGCGGGCACCGGGGAGCTGTTTTTT